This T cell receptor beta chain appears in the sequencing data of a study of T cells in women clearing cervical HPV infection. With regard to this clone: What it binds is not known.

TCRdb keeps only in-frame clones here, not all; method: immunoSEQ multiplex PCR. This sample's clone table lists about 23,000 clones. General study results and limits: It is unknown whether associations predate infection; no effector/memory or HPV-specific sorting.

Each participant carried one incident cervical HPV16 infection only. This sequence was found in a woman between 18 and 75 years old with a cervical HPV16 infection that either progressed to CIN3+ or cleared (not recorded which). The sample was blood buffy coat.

CDR3 bases read: TGTGCCAGCAGCTTAGCACCCCCACTCCGTGGTGAG. It specifies CASSLAPPLRGE. The full CDR3 reads CASSLAPPLRGEQFF. This chain connects TRBV7-9 to TRBJ2-1; unclear D gene. The observed sequence ends 3 residues before the CDR3 terminus, with the missing tail filled in from the germline J gene. With 0 bases removed from V and 9 bases from J, the gap between germline ends came to 15 bases. This CDR3 contains 15 residues. The germline V gene has CDR1 SEHNR and CDR2 FQNEAQ (reference sequence).